This T cell receptor (beta chain) was obtained from a study of regulatory T cells in long-lasting Graves disease. This clonotype was found many times. iRepertoire HTBI primers and Arm-PCR of CDR3 regions built TCR beta libraries. From the multiplex PCR reads, TCRdb called clonotypes with MiXCR, one entry per CDR3 protein. The profile shows 350,000 to 500,000 distinct CDR3 sequences, about 15% of them singletons. Time point: newly diagnosed GD, antithyroid drugs for less than 3 months. With RNA extracted from PBMCs as input, the TCR library was made. The V end was cut by 2 bases, the J end by 4 bases, with 3 bases between. Germline assignment: CDR1 MDHEN and CDR2 SYDVKM. There are 12 residues in the CDR3. These data were also reused for a study on T cells in Graves' hyperthyroidism and ophthalmopathy. According to that study: It was considered stable Graves' hyperthyroidism when ophthalmopathy did not progress within 18 months. The HTBI primer set was used in a first-round RT-PCR of the TCR CDR3.

The genes are TRBV28 and TRBJ2-1; D is undetermined. The source was peripheral blood mononuclear cells (PBMCs), collected at new diagnosis, from a patient treated with antithyroid drugs. The sequence came from a woman between 25 and 40 years old with Graves disease. The CDR3 reads CASSLIYNEQFF. CDR3 DNA: TGTGCCAGCAGTTTAATTTACAATGAGCAGTTCTTC. The whole variable domain, remainder taken from reference TRBV28 and TRBJ2-1, is DVKVTQSSRYLVKRTGEKVFLECVQDMDHENMFWYRQDPGLGLRLIYFSYDVKMKEKGDIPEGYSVSREKKERFSLILESASTNQTSMYLCASSLIYNEQFFGPGTRLTVL.